This T cell receptor beta chain was recovered during a study of blood T cell repertoires in COVID-19. Data came from immunoSEQ multiplex PCR; TCRdb stores just in-frame clones and leaves some out. The sample lists under 90,000 clones, roughly 88% seen once, with around 2.5% in the top ten. The sample taken for sequencing was peripheral blood. This TCR derives from a man in his 70s with active or convalescent COVID-19.

CDR3 sequence reads: CASKRTGVPTGTQYF. CDR3 nucleotides: TGTGCCAGCAAACGGACGGGGGTCCCTACGGGTACGCAGTATTTT. This chain uses TRBV5-6 with TRBJ2-3, with D possibly matching TRBD2 (6 bases). Germline V gene lookup returns CDR1 SGHDT and CDR2 YYEEEE. The CDR3 contains 15 residues. Trimming removed 6 bases at V and 8 bases at J, with 22 bases between.